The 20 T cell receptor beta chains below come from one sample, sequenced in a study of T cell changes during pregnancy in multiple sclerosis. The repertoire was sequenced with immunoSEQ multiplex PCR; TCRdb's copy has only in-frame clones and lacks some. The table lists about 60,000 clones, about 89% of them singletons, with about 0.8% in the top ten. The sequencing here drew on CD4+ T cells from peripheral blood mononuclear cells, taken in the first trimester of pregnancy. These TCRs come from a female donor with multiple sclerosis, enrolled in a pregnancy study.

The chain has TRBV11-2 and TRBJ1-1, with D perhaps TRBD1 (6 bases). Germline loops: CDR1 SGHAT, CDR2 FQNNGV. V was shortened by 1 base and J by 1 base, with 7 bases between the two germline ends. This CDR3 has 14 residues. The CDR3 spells CASSLVGGNTEAFF. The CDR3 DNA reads TGTGCCAGCAGCTTAGTAGGGGGGAACACTGAAGCTTTCTTT.

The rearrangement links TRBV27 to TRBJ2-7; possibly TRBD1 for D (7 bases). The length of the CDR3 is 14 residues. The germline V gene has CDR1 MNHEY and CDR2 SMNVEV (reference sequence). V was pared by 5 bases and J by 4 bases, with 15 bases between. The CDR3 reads CASSPRDRFYEQYF. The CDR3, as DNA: TGTGCCAGCAGTCCGCGGGACAGATTTTACGAGCAGTACTTC.

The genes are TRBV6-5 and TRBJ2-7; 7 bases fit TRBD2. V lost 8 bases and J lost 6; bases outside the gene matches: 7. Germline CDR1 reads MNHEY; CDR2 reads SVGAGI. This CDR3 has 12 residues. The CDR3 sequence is CASRGGAFEQYF. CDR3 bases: TGTGCCAGCCGCGGGGGAGCCTTCGAGCAGTACTTC.

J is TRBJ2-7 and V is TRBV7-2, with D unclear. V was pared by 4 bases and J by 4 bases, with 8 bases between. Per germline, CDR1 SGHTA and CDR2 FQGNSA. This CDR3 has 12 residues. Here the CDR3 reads CASSSTSYEQYF. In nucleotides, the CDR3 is TGTGCCAGCAGCTCGACATCTTACGAGCAGTACTTC.

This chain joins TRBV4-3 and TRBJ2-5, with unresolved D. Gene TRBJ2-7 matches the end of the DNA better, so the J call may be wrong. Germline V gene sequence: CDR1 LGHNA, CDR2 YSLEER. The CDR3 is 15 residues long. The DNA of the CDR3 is TGCGCCAGCAGCCAAGATGGGCAGGTTGCCTACGAGCAGTACTTC. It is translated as CASSQDGQVAYEQYF.

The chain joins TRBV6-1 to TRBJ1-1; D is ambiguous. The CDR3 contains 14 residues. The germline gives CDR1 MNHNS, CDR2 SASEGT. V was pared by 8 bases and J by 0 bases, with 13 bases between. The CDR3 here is CASGQLLMNTEAFF. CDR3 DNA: TGTGCCAGCGGGCAGCTTCTCATGAACACTGAAGCTTTCTTT.

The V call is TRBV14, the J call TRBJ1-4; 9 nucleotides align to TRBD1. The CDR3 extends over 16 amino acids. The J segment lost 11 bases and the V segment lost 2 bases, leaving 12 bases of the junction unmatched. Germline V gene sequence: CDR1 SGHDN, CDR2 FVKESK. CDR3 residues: CASSQHTGTGLMKLFF. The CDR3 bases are TGTGCCAGCAGCCAACACACCGGGACAGGGCTTATGAAACTGTTTTTT.

Here the CDR3 DNA reads TGTGCCTGGAGTGTAGTGGGGCACTATGGCTACACCTTC. Protein: CAWSVVGHYGYTF. This chain joins TRBV30 and TRBJ1-2, with D possibly TRBD1 on 5 matching bases. Deletions cut 0 bases from V and 3 bases from J, with 8 bases between. Germline CDR1 is GTSNPN and CDR2 is SVGIG (reference sequence). This CDR3 contains 13 residues.

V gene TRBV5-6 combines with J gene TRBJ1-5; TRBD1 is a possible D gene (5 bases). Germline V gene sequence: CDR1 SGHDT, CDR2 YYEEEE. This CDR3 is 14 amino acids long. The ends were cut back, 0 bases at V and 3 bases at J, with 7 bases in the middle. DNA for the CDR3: TGTGCCAGCAGCTTGGTAGGGGACAATCAGCCCCAGCATTTT. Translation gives CASSLVGDNQPQHF.

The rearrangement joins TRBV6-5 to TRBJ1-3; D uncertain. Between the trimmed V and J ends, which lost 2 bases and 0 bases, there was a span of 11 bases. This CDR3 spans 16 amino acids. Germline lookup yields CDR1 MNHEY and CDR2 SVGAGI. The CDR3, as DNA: TGTGCCAGCAGTTACGGGCCGGGGAACTCTGGAAACACCATATATTTT. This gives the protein CASSYGPGNSGNTIYF.

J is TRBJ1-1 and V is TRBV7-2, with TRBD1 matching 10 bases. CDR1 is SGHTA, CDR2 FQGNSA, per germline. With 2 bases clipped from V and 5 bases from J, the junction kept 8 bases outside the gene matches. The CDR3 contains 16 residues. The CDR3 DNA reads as TGTGCCAGCAGCTTATCGCCGGGACAGGGGAATACTGAAGCTTTCTTT. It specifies CASSLSPGQGNTEAFF.

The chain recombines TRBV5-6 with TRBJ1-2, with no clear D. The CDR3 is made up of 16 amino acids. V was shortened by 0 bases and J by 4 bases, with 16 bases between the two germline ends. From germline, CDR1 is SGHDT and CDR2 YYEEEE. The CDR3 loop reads CASSLVAGVLLYGYTF. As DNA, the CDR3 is TGTGCCAGCAGCTTGGTGGCAGGCGTCTTGCTCTATGGCTACACCTTC.

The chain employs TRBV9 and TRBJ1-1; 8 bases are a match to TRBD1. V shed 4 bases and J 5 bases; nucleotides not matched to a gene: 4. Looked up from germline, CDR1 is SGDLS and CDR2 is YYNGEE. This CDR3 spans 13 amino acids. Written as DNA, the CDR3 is TGTGCCAGCAGCTTACAGGGGGGGACTGAAGCTTTCTTT. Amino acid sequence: CASSLQGGTEAFF.

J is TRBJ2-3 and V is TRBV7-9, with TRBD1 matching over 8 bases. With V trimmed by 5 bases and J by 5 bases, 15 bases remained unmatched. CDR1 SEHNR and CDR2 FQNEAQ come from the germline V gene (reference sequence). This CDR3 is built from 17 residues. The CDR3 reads CASSPPRRTGTLDTQYF. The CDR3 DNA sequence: TGTGCCAGCAGCCCCCCTCGGAGGACAGGGACGTTAGATACGCAGTATTTT. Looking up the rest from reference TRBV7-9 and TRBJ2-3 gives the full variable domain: DTGVSQNPRHKITKRGQNVTFRCDPISEHNRLYWYRQTLGQGPEFLTYFQNEAQLEKSRLLSDRFSAERPKGSFSTLEIQRTEQGDSAMYLCASSPPRRTGTLDTQYFGPGTRLTVL.

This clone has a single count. The CDR3 is CASSQRTLAGGGTGELFF. In DNA form, the CDR3 reads TGCGCCAGCAGCCAAAGGACCCTAGCGGGGGGCGGCACCGGGGAGCTGTTTTTT. V and J are TRBV4-3 and TRBJ2-2; 11 bases are a match to TRBD2. V shed 2 bases and J 4 bases; nucleotides not matched to a gene: 9. Germline V CDR1 and CDR2: LGHNA, YSLEER. This CDR3 has 18 residues.

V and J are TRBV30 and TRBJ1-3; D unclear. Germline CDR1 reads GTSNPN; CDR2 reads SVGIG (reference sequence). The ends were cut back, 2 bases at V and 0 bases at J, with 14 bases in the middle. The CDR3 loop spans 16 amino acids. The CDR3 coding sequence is TGTGCCTGGAGTACTTGGGCCTCTAACTCTGGAAACACCATATATTTT. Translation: CAWSTWASNSGNTIYF.

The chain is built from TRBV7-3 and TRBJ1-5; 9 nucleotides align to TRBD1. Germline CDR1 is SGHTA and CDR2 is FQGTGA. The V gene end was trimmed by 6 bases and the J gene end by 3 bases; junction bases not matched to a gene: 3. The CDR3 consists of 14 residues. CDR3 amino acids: CASSWTGVNQPQHF. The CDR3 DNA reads TGTGCCAGCAGTTGGACAGGGGTCAATCAGCCCCAGCATTTT.

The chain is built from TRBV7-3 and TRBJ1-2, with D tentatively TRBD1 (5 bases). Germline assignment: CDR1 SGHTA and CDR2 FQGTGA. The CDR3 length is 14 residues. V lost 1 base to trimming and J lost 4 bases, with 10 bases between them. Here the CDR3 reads CASSLRGRGYGYTF. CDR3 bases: TGTGCCAGCAGCTTAAGAGGAAGGGGCTATGGCTACACCTTC.

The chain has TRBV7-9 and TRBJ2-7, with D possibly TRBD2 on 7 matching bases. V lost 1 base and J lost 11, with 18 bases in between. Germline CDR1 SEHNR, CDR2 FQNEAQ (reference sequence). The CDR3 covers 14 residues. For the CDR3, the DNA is TGTGCCAGCAGCTTAGTAGGGGGGGACAAGTTGGAGTACTTC. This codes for CASSLVGGDKLEYF.

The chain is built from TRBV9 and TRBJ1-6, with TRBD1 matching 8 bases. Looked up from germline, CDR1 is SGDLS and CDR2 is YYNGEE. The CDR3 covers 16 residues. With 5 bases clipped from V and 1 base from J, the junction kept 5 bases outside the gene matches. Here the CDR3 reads CASSPGGPSYNSPLHF. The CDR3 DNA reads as TGTGCCAGCAGTCCAGGGGGCCCGTCCTATAATTCACCCCTCCACTTT. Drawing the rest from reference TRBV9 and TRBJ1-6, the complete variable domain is DSGVTQTPKHLITATGQRVTLRCSPRSGDLSVYWYQQSLDQGLQFLIQYYNGEERAKGNILERFSAQQFPDLHSELNLSSLELGDSALYFCASSPGGPSYNSPLHFGNGTRLTVT.